Presented here are 19 T cell receptor beta chains from one specimen sequenced in a study of T-cell reconstitution after alpha-beta-depleted transplantation in children. TCRbeta library construction was performed incorporating unique molecular identifiers. MiXCR, applied by TCRdb to the PCR reads, yields one record per CDR3 protein. The sample lists about 980,000 distinct CDR3 sequences, around 30% seen once, with roughly 28% in the top ten. The specimen was PBMCs, mostly from graft donor cells, collected 360 days after TCRalphabeta/CD19-depleted stem cell transplant. Receptors originate from a boy younger than two who had a stem cell transplant for SCID, so the T cells may come from the graft donor.

The gene calls are TRBV14 and TRBJ2-2, with 11 nucleotides matching TRBD1. CDR3 length: 17 residues. The germline V gene has CDR1 SGHDN and CDR2 FVKESK. J lost 5 bases, V lost 4 bases, and 9 bases had no gene match. The CDR3 sequence: CASSLRDRGSYTGELFF. In nucleotides, the CDR3 is TGTGCCAGCAGCCTCCGGGACAGGGGGTCTTATACCGGGGAGCTGTTTTTT.

The chain uses TRBV7-2 and TRBJ2-5; D gene unclear. CDR1 is SGHTA, CDR2 FQGNSA, per germline. This CDR3 comprises 13 residues. Trimming removed 3 bases at V and 4 bases at J, with 9 bases between. In DNA, the CDR3 is TGTGCCAGCAGCTTTTACAGCAGAGAGACCCAGTACTTC. This sequence encodes CASSFYSRETQYF. The full variable domain, with the rest looked up from reference TRBV7-2 and TRBJ2-5, is GAGVSQSPSNKVTEKGKDVELRCDPISGHTALYWYRQSLGQGLEFLIYFQGNSAPDKSGLPSDRFSAERTGGSVSTLTIQRTQQEDSAVYLCASSFYSRETQYFGPGTRLLVL.

The gene calls are TRBV5-1 and TRBJ2-1, with D unresolved. Trimming shortened V by 4 bases and J by 2 bases, and 13 bases separated the two germline ends. The germline V gene encodes CDR1 SGHRS and CDR2 YFSETQ. The CDR3 has 15 amino acids. The CDR3 bases are TGCGCCAGCAGCCGCCCTTCCGTACCCTACAATGAGCAGTTCTTC. This translates into CASSRPSVPYNEQFF.

This clonotype has more than one count but fewer than ten. J is TRBJ1-1 and V is TRBV6-1, with D unresolved. Germline values: CDR1 MNHNS, CDR2 SASEGT. The V and J ends lost 3 bases and 3 bases respectively, with 8 bases between them. CDR3 size: 13 residues. CDR3 region: CASSDFVHTEAFF. The DNA of the CDR3 is TGTGCCAGCAGTGATTTTGTGCACACTGAAGCTTTCTTT.

The genes are TRBV12-3 or TRBV12-4 and TRBJ1-5; TRBD1 is a possible D gene (5 bases). The germline V and J ends were trimmed by 4 bases and 7 bases, with 11 bases remaining between them. This CDR3 is 13 amino acids long. CDR3 sequence (DNA): TGTGCCAGCAGTTCGGGACGGAAACAGCCCCAGCATTTT. Amino acids: CASSSGRKQPQHF.

The CDR3 DNA reads as TGTGCCAGCAGCCAAGACGGCCTAGCGGGGGGGAGGGAGCAGTTCTTC. The encoded protein is CASSQDGLAGGREQFF. V usage is TRBV4-2 and J usage is TRBJ2-1; 12 bases are shared with TRBD2. The V and J ends lost 0 bases and 10 bases, in that order; junction bases with no gene match: 7. Germline CDR1 LGHNA, CDR2 YNFKEQ. The CDR3 contains 16 residues.

CDR3 coding DNA: TGTGCCAGCAGTGAAAATAGGGGGATGCTCTACAATGAGCAGTTCTTC. The encoded protein is CASSENRGMLYNEQFF. This chain links TRBV25-1 with TRBJ2-1, with a weak D call TRBD1 (6 bases). V dropped 2 bases and J dropped 3 bases, with 14 bases sitting between them. This CDR3 is 16 amino acids long. In germline, CDR1 is MGHDK, CDR2 SYGVNS.

This clonotype was seen only a few times. J is TRBJ1-1 and V is TRBV7-9, with 7 bases matching TRBD1. This CDR3 has 16 amino acids. CDR1 is SEHNR and CDR2 is FQNEAQ in the germline V gene (reference sequence). V lost 6 bases to trimming and J lost 1 base; unmatched junction nucleotides: 11. The CDR3 sequence is CASRAPGQQSNTEAFF. CDR3 nucleotides: TGTGCCAGCAGAGCACCGGGACAGCAATCGAACACTGAAGCTTTCTTT.

V gene TRBV28 combines with J gene TRBJ2-7; D is possibly TRBD2 (5 bases). CDR3 size: 15 residues. Per the germline V gene, CDR1 is MDHEN and CDR2 is SYDVKM. V gave up 3 bases and J gave up 0 bases, with 12 bases separating them. The CDR3 spells CASSFRGNPSYEQYF. DNA for the CDR3: TGTGCCAGCAGTTTCAGAGGGAACCCCTCCTACGAGCAGTACTTC.

The chain links TRBV20-1 to TRBJ1-1; no firm D call. V was clipped by 6 bases and J by 3 bases, with 14 bases between them. The CDR3 consists of 13 residues. Germline-derived CDR1 and CDR2 are DFQATT and SNEGSKA (reference sequence). CDR3 region: CSAAATRDTEAFF. The CDR3 coding sequence is TGCAGTGCCGCGGCTACTCGGGACACTGAAGCTTTCTTT.

The sample holds many counts of this clonotype. The V call is TRBV6-5, the J call TRBJ2-5; D is unresolved. This CDR3 comprises 13 residues. Deletions cut 2 bases from V and 2 bases from J, with 6 bases between. CDR1 MNHEY and CDR2 SVGAGI come from the germline V gene. This CDR3 reads CASSYGLQETQYF. As DNA, the CDR3 is TGTGCCAGCAGTTACGGCCTGCAAGAGACCCAGTACTTC.

This clonotype was counted only a few times. The rearrangement joins TRBV7-8 to TRBJ2-7; a possible D gene is TRBD1 (5 bases). V lost 5 bases, J lost 3 bases, and 17 bases lay in between. The CDR3 length is 15 residues. The germline CDR1 and CDR2 sequences are SGHVS and FQNEAQ. This chain's CDR3 is CASSLLSLTDYEQYF. The CDR3 nucleotides are TGTGCCAGCAGCCTCCTTTCACTGACAGACTACGAGCAGTACTTC.

This clonotype was detected only a few times. This sequence joins TRBV9 and TRBJ1-4; D remains ambiguous. The CDR3 sequence is 15 residues long. V lost 4 bases and J lost 7, with 17 bases in between. Germline assignment: CDR1 SGDLS and CDR2 YYNGEE. In nucleotides, the CDR3 is TGTGCCAGCAGCCTCGGTCCCAGTTCGGCTGAAAAACTGTTTTTT. This translates into CASSLGPSSAEKLFF.

There are a few counts of this clonotype. The chain uses TRBV7-9 and TRBJ1-4, with D possibly TRBD1 on 5 matching bases. The germline CDR1 and CDR2 sequences are SEHNR and FQNEAQ (reference sequence). The ends were cut back, 3 bases at V and 5 bases at J, with 16 bases in the middle. This CDR3 contains 16 residues. The CDR3 region has the DNA TGTGCCAGCAGCTTGGGGCTCGCTGAATCCAATGAAAAACTGTTTTTT. As protein: CASSLGLAESNEKLFF.

The chain links TRBV5-1 to TRBJ2-3; D possibly corresponds to TRBD2 (7 bases). The CDR3 loop spans 17 amino acids. V was cut by 4 bases and J by 1 base, with 19 bases left in between. Germline loops: CDR1 SGHRS, CDR2 YFSETQ. The CDR3 nucleotides read TGCGCCAGCAGCCAGGAGGCGGGGGCTAGGGGCACAGATACGCAGTATTTT. Translated: CASSQEAGARGTDTQYF.

This clonotype was detected a few times. CDR3 amino acids: CASSSADRGGQPQHF. CDR3 DNA sequence: TGTGCCAGCAGTTCCGCCGACAGGGGGGGGCAGCCCCAGCATTTT. V and J are TRBV6-5 and TRBJ1-5; 9 bases align to TRBD1. CDR3 length equals 15 residues. J lost 7 bases, V lost 4 bases, and 8 bases had no gene match. Germline V gives CDR1 MNHEY, CDR2 SVGAGI.

The chain uses TRBV12-3 or TRBV12-4 and TRBJ2-7; D perhaps matches TRBD2 (5 bases). Between the trimmed V and J ends, which lost 2 bases and 2 bases, there was a span of 13 bases. The CDR3 runs to 15 residues. The CDR3 bases are TGTGCCAGCAGTTTAATCGGGGAACAGCCCTACGAGCAGTACTTC. Translating it yields CASSLIGEQPYEQYF.

This clonotype was detected a few times. The CDR3 nucleotides are TGTGCCATCAGTGGGACAGGGGGATTCAATGAGCAGTTCTTC. This gives the protein CAISGTGGFNEQFF. The genes are TRBV10-3 and TRBJ2-1, with 10 positions matching TRBD1. The CDR3 totals 14 residues. Trimming took 4 bases from V and 6 from J; bases not matched to a gene: 3. Germline CDR1 ENHRY, CDR2 SYGVKD.

This clonotype appeared a few times. One end of the junction varies from germline; a read error may be responsible. The genes are TRBV20-1 and TRBJ1-4; 7 bases match TRBD1. The CDR3 is 14 residues long. CDR1 DFQATT and CDR2 SNEGSKA come from the germline V gene (reference sequence). CDR3 amino acids: CSAGGGRGSEKEVF. CDR3 DNA: TGCAGTGCCGGAGGGGGCAGGGGTTCGGAAAAGGAGGTTTTT.